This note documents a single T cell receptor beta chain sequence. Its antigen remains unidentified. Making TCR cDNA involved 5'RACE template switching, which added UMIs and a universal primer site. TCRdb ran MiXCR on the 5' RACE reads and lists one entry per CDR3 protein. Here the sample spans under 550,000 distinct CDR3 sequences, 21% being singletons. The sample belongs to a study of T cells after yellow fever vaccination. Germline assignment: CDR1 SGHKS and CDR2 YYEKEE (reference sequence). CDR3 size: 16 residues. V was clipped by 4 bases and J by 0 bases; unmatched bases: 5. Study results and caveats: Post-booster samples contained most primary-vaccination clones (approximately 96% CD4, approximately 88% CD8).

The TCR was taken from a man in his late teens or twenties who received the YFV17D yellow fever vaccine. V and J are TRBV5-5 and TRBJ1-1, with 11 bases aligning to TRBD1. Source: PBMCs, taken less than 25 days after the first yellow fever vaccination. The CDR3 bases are TGTGCCAGCAGCATGGACAGGGGGCTGGTGAACACTGAAGCTTTCTTT. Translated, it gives CASSMDRGLVNTEAFF.